Listed below are T cell receptor beta chains from one sample, sequenced in a study of T cell changes during pregnancy in multiple sclerosis. The protocol was immunoSEQ multiplex PCR, while the TCRdb copy is restricted to in-frame clones and leaves out a portion. The sample records approximately 21,000 clones, 70% to 90% being singletons. The sequencing here drew on CD8+ T cells from peripheral blood mononuclear cells, taken in the first trimester of pregnancy. Receptors originate from a female donor in good health, enrolled as a control in a pregnancy study. The CDR3 runs from the conserved cysteine through the conserved F or W. The D gene is left open where the match is weak. The size entry is marked missing in some rows and otherwise reads once, few, many or a size class.

v_call,d_call,clone_size,j_call,cdr3_aa,cdr3_nt
TRBV9,.,.,TRBJ2-5,CASSVDSGSQETQYF,TGTGCCAGCAGCGTAGATAGCGGCAGCCAAGAGACCCAGTACTTC
TRBV7-2,TRBD2,once,TRBJ2-3,CASSPRPSGSTDTQYF,TGTGCCAGCAGCCCTAGGCCTAGCGGGAGCACAGATACGCAGTATTTT
TRBV10-3,.,.,TRBJ1-4,CAISEAGTATNEKLFF,TGTGCCATCAGTGAGGCAGGGACTGCAACTAATGAAAAACTGTTTTTT
TRBV27,.,.,TRBJ2-1,CASSLSSGFHEQFF,TGTGCCAGCAGTTTATCGTCCGGGTTTCATGAGCAGTTCTTC
TRBV19,TRBD1,.,TRBJ2-1,CASRQGGYNEQFF,TGTGCCAGCAGACAGGGGGGCTACAATGAGCAGTTCTTC
TRBV21-1,.,many,TRBJ2-7,CASSKGGQGVDEQYF,TGTGCCAGCAGCAAAGGGGGACAGGGGGTCGACGAGCAGTACTTC
TRBV7-3,TRBD2,.,TRBJ2-1,CASSTGLPDDEQFF,TGTGCCAGCAGCACGGGACTACCTGACGATGAGCAGTTCTTC
TRBV6-1,.,.,TRBJ2-7,CASIQGWPGEQYF,TGTGCCAGCATACAGGGTTGGCCCGGCGAGCAGTACTTC
TRBV28,.,.,TRBJ1-4,CASSMVGREVEKLFF,TGTGCCAGCAGTATGGTCGGGCGGGAAGTCGAAAAACTGTTTTTT
TRBV2,TRBD1,once,TRBJ1-3,CASQKGAGGLRNTIYF,TGTGCCAGCCAAAAGGGGGCAGGGGGTTTGAGAAACACCATATATTTT
TRBV10-2,TRBD2,.,TRBJ2-3,CASRTGTNGRDTQYF,TGCGCCAGCAGGACCGGGACTAATGGCAGAGATACGCAGTATTTT
TRBV6-1,.,.,TRBJ1-3,CASSVAVDSNTIYF,TGTGCCAGCAGTGTGGCGGTTGACTCAAACACCATATATTTT
TRBV7-9,TRBD2,.,TRBJ2-7,CASSQSGGEQYF,TGTGCCAGCAGCCAATCGGGGGGCGAGCAGTACTTC
TRBV4-2,.,.,TRBJ2-7,CASSQAQGHEQYF,TGTGCCAGCAGCCAAGCCCAGGGCCACGAGCAGTACTTC
TRBV6-5,TRBD1,.,TRBJ2-7,CASHRDRTYEQYF,TGTGCCAGCCACCGGGACAGAACCTACGAGCAGTACTTC
TRBV25-1,.,.,TRBJ1-2,CASSGQGTPTSYGYTF,TGTGCCAGCAGTGGACAAGGGACACCAACTTCCTATGGCTACACCTTC
TRBV7-3,.,.,TRBJ1-5,CASSFLLPQYSNQPQHF,TGTGCCAGCAGCTTCCTCCTCCCCCAGTATAGCAATCAGCCCCAGCATTTT
TRBV29-1,TRBD1,few,TRBJ1-1,CSVEQGATEAFF,TGCAGCGTTGAACAGGGGGCCACTGAAGCTTTCTTT
TRBV4-1,TRBD1,.,TRBJ1-1,CASSWRAGGTEAFF,TGCGCCAGCAGCTGGCGGGCAGGGGGCACTGAAGCTTTCTTT
TRBV7-6,TRBD1,.,TRBJ2-5,CASWDRAYKETQYF,TGTGCCAGCTGGGACAGGGCATACAAAGAGACCCAGTACTTC
TRBV10-2,TRBD2,.,TRBJ2-7,CASSEASGSYGEQYF,TGCGCCAGCAGTGAGGCTAGCGGGAGCTATGGCGAGCAGTACTTC
TRBV5-1,TRBD2,.,TRBJ2-7,CASTVGLAGSYEQYF,TGCGCCAGCACCGTGGGACTAGCGGGATCCTACGAGCAGTACTTC
TRBV9,TRBD2,.,TRBJ2-3,CASSGGTSGRADTQYF,TGTGCCAGCAGCGGAGGGACTAGCGGGAGGGCGGATACGCAGTATTTT
TRBV7-3,TRBD2,.,TRBJ2-1,CASSNPEGTRGNEQFF,TGTGCCAGCAGCAACCCGGAGGGGACTAGGGGGAATGAGCAGTTCTTC
TRBV10-1,.,.,TRBJ2-5,CASSGTTQGWETQYF,TGCGCCAGCAGTGGAACGACACAGGGATGGGAGACCCAGTACTTC
TRBV5-4,.,.,TRBJ1-1,CASSPGFGQDTEAFF,TGTGCCAGCAGCCCCGGCTTTGGACAAGACACTGAAGCTTTCTTT
TRBV30,TRBD2,.,TRBJ2-1,CAWRGAGGRYNEQFF,TGTGCCTGGAGGGGAGCGGGAGGACGCTACAATGAGCAGTTCTTC
TRBV11-2,TRBD1,.,TRBJ2-1,CASSYRPGTGFSSKEQFF,TGTGCCAGCAGCTACAGACCCGGGACAGGGTTCTCATCCAAGGAGCAGTTCTTC
TRBV30,TRBD1,.,TRBJ1-5,CAWSVGTGDQPQHF,TGTGCCTGGAGTGTTGGGACAGGGGATCAGCCCCAGCATTTT
TRBV4-2,.,.,TRBJ2-1,CASSPQRRSYNEQFF,TGTGCCAGCAGCCCCCAGCGTCGCTCCTACAATGAGCAGTTCTTC
TRBV28,.,.,TRBJ2-7,CASGVGGALPYEQYF,TGTGCCAGCGGGGTGGGGGGGGCCCTTCCCTACGAGCAGTACTTC
TRBV4-1,.,once,TRBJ1-5,CASSRGGNQPQHF,TGCGCCAGCAGTAGGGGGGGAAATCAGCCCCAGCATTTT
TRBV7-6,.,.,TRBJ2-2,CASSFRGFTGELFF,TGTGCCAGCAGCTTCAGGGGTTTCACCGGGGAGCTGTTTTTT
TRBV6-1,.,few,TRBJ1-6,CASSEALHSLDRSLHF,TGTGCCAGCAGTGAAGCGCTTCATTCCCTCGACAGGTCCCTCCACTTT
TRBV19,TRBD1,.,TRBJ1-1,CASSPDRGPNTEAFF,TGTGCCAGTAGTCCGGACAGGGGGCCGAACACTGAAGCTTTCTTT
TRBV2,.,few,TRBJ1-1,CASYGGTEAFF,TGTGCCAGTTACGGGGGCACTGAAGCTTTCTTT
TRBV7-9,.,.,TRBJ1-1,CASSLRFLRGTEAFF,TGTGCCAGCAGCTTAAGATTCTTGCGGGGCACTGAAGCTTTCTTT
TRBV27,TRBD1,.,TRBJ2-7,CASSLDRDRYTYEQYF,TGTGCCAGCAGCCTAGACCGGGACAGATATACCTACGAGCAGTACTTC
TRBV15,TRBD1,.,TRBJ2-3,CATSRDREGTDTQYF,TGTGCCACCAGCAGGGACAGGGAAGGAACAGATACGCAGTATTTT
TRBV2,TRBD2,.,TRBJ2-1,CASSDMLAGVFEQFF,TGTGCCAGCAGTGATATGCTAGCGGGAGTTTTTGAGCAGTTCTTC
TRBV6-5,TRBD1,.,TRBJ1-5,CASRSTDRDQPQHF,TGTGCCAGCAGGTCGACTGACAGGGATCAGCCCCAGCATTTT
TRBV7-9,.,.,TRBJ2-7,CASSLGRAYEQYF,TGTGCCAGCAGCTTAGGCAGGGCCTACGAGCAGTACTTC
TRBV4-1,.,.,TRBJ2-7,CASSPLAVPRYEQYF,TGCGCCAGCAGCCCGCTAGCCGTCCCAAGATACGAGCAGTACTTC
TRBV6-4,.,.,TRBJ1-5,CASNKQAPNQPQHF,TGTGCCAGCAACAAACAGGCGCCCAATCAGCCCCAGCATTTT
TRBV7-9,.,.,TRBJ1-3,CASSFGATARSGNTIYF,TGTGCCAGCAGCTTCGGTGCGACAGCCCGCTCTGGAAACACCATATATTTT
TRBV7-9,TRBD1,.,TRBJ1-2,CASSLETGTGGGYTF,TGTGCCAGCAGCTTAGAGACCGGGACAGGAGGGGGCTACACCTTC
TRBV9,TRBD2,.,TRBJ2-1,CASSVGSLAGGNEQFF,TGTGCCAGCAGCGTAGGTTCCCTAGCGGGAGGCAATGAGCAGTTCTTC
TRBV6-1,.,.,TRBJ2-7,CASSQGTQLYEQYF,TGTGCCAGCAGTCAAGGGACACAACTCTACGAGCAGTACTTC
TRBV7-8,.,.,TRBJ2-5,CASSLEGGLQETQYF,TGTGCCAGCAGCTTAGAAGGCGGGCTGCAAGAGACCCAGTACTTC
TRBV5-6,TRBD1,.,TRBJ2-7,CASSVDRAYEQYF,TGTGCCAGCAGCGTAGACAGGGCATACGAGCAGTACTTC
TRBV7-6,TRBD2,.,TRBJ2-5,CASGLAAKETQYF,TGTGCCAGCGGGCTAGCGGCTAAAGAGACCCAGTACTTC